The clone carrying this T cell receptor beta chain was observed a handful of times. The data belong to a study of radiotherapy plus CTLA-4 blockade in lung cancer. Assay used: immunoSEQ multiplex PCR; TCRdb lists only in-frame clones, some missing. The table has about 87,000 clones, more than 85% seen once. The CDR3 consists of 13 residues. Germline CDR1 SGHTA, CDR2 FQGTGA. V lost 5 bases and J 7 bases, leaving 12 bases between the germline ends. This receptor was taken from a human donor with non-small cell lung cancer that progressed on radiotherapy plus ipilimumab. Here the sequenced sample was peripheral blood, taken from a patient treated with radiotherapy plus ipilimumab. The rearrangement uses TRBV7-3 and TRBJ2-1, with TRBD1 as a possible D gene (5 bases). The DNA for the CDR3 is TGTGCCAGCAGCGCCAGGCAGGGTAATGAGCAGTTCTTC. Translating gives CASSARQGNEQFF. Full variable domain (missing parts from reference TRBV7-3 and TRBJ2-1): GAGVSQTPSNKVTEKGKYVELRCDPISGHTALYWYRQSLGQGPEFLIYFQGTGAADDSGLPNDRFFAVRPEGSVSTLKIQRTERGDSAVYLCASSARQGNEQFFGPGTRLTVL.